A selection of T cell receptor beta chains follows, all from one sample in a study of blood T cells in healthy people across ages. From the 5' RACE reads, TCRdb called clonotypes with MiXCR, one entry per CDR3 protein. The table lists nearly 800,000 distinct CDR3 sequences, approximately 25% of them singletons, with more than 3% in the top ten. These data were also filed under a second study, of T cells of mothers and their children.

Input material: blood. Every receptor here comes from a boy between 10 and 17 years old in good health. CDR3s include the opening cysteine and the closing phenylalanine or tryptophan. The order of the fields is D gene, J gene, clone size, V gene, CDR3 protein, CDR3 DNA. A D gene is named only where the DNA matches it firmly. Size is stated for part of the rows, as once, few or many counts, or as a class when the clone is expanded.

D gene: NA
J gene: TRBJ2-1
clone size: NA
V gene: TRBV5-1
CDR3 protein: CASSLGSRVSVEQFF
CDR3 DNA: TGCGCCAGCAGCTTGGGTAGTAGAGTATCCGTTGAGCAGTTCTTC

D gene: NA
J gene: TRBJ2-6
clone size: NA
V gene: TRBV5-1
CDR3 protein: CASSGVPSGANVLTF
CDR3 DNA: TGCGCCAGCAGCGGCGTCCCCTCTGGGGCCAACGTCCTGACTTTC

D gene: TRBD1
J gene: TRBJ2-5
clone size: NA
V gene: TRBV15
CDR3 protein: CATSFTTGGLETQYF
CDR3 DNA: TGTGCCACCAGCTTTACTACAGGGGGCTTGGAGACCCAGTACTTC

D gene: NA
J gene: TRBJ1-2
clone size: NA
V gene: TRBV6-6
CDR3 protein: CASSGRDPNYGYTF
CDR3 DNA: TGTGCCAGCAGTGGCCGCGACCCTAACTATGGCTACACCTTC

D gene: NA
J gene: TRBJ2-7
clone size: NA
V gene: TRBV7-9
CDR3 protein: CASSLSGVSEYEQYF
CDR3 DNA: TGTGCCAGCAGCTTATCGGGGGTTTCAGAGTACGAGCAGTACTTC

D gene: TRBD1
J gene: TRBJ2-4
clone size: NA
V gene: TRBV29-1
CDR3 protein: CSGGGLGNIQYF
CDR3 DNA: TGCAGCGGAGGGGGCTTGGGGAACATTCAGTACTTC

D gene: TRBD1
J gene: TRBJ1-4
clone size: NA
V gene: TRBV6-5
CDR3 protein: CASSLGQGRGKLFF
CDR3 DNA: TGTGCCAGCAGTCTCGGACAGGGAAGGGGAAAACTGTTTTTT

D gene: TRBD2
J gene: TRBJ2-3
clone size: few
V gene: TRBV4-3
CDR3 protein: CASSQDKATSGGAGTDTQYF
CDR3 DNA: TGCGCCAGCAGCCAAGATAAGGCGACTAGCGGGGGGGCGGGCACAGATACGCAGTATTTT

D gene: NA
J gene: TRBJ2-7
clone size: NA
V gene: TRBV6-2/TRBV6-3
CDR3 protein: CASSDPREAVSGEQYF
CDR3 DNA: TGTGCCAGCAGCGATCCAAGGGAGGCAGTTTCGGGCGAGCAGTACTTC

D gene: TRBD1
J gene: TRBJ2-7
clone size: few
V gene: TRBV6-2/TRBV6-3
CDR3 protein: CASSQRDRFGEQYF
CDR3 DNA: TGTGCCAGCAGTCAAAGGGACAGGTTCGGCGAGCAGTACTTC

D gene: TRBD1
J gene: TRBJ2-4
clone size: NA
V gene: TRBV5-1
CDR3 protein: CASSPDRVENIQYF
CDR3 DNA: TGCGCCAGCAGTCCTGACAGGGTCGAAAACATTCAGTACTTC

D gene: NA
J gene: TRBJ2-1
clone size: NA
V gene: TRBV7-6
CDR3 protein: CASSLLVGGSNEQFF
CDR3 DNA: TGTGCCAGCAGCTTATTGGTGGGGGGTAGCAATGAGCAGTTCTTC

D gene: NA
J gene: TRBJ1-6
clone size: few
V gene: TRBV29-1
CDR3 protein: CSVDPKDRRQNSPLHF
CDR3 DNA: TGCAGCGTTGATCCCAAGGACAGAAGACAAAATTCACCCCTCCACTTT

D gene: NA
J gene: TRBJ1-2
clone size: few
V gene: TRBV12-3/TRBV12-4
CDR3 protein: CASSFRGTYGYTF
CDR3 DNA: TGTGCCAGCAGTTTTCGAGGGACCTATGGCTACACCTTC

D gene: NA
J gene: TRBJ2-2
clone size: NA
V gene: TRBV24-1
CDR3 protein: CATSEAANTGELFF
CDR3 DNA: TGTGCCACCAGTGAGGCAGCTAACACCGGGGAGCTGTTTTTT

D gene: NA
J gene: TRBJ2-1
clone size: few
V gene: TRBV4-1
CDR3 protein: CASSVTRDSVPYNEQFF
CDR3 DNA: TGCGCCAGCAGCGTTACGCGGGATAGCGTGCCCTACAATGAGCAGTTCTTC

D gene: NA
J gene: TRBJ2-5
clone size: NA
V gene: TRBV29-1
CDR3 protein: CSVFGRLSFETQYF
CDR3 DNA: TGCAGCGTTTTCGGCAGGCTCAGTTTTGAGACCCAGTACTTC

D gene: NA
J gene: TRBJ1-2
clone size: few
V gene: TRBV27
CDR3 protein: CASSGGGVGIGGYTF
CDR3 DNA: TGTGCCAGCAGTGGGGGTGGGGTCGGAATTGGAGGCTACACCTTC

D gene: NA
J gene: TRBJ2-7
clone size: few
V gene: TRBV27
CDR3 protein: CASSLLAGYHEQYF
CDR3 DNA: TGTGCCAGCAGTTTATTAGCAGGGTACCACGAGCAGTACTTC

D gene: NA
J gene: TRBJ1-2
clone size: few
V gene: TRBV6-1
CDR3 protein: CASSETSGTTYGYTF
CDR3 DNA: TGTGCCAGCAGTGAAACATCCGGGACAACTTATGGCTACACCTTC

D gene: NA
J gene: TRBJ2-7
clone size: NA
V gene: TRBV12-3/TRBV12-4
CDR3 protein: CASSPDEGWTTSYEQYF
CDR3 DNA: TGTGCCAGCAGTCCAGATGAGGGTTGGACTACCTCCTACGAGCAGTACTTC

D gene: TRBD2
J gene: TRBJ2-3
clone size: NA
V gene: TRBV7-2
CDR3 protein: CASSPRLAGGGKDTQYF
CDR3 DNA: TGTGCCAGCAGCCCCCGACTAGCGGGAGGTGGTAAGGATACGCAGTATTTT

D gene: TRBD2
J gene: TRBJ2-7
clone size: few
V gene: TRBV7-9
CDR3 protein: CASSPGTNPLGEQYF
CDR3 DNA: TGTGCCAGCAGCCCCGGGACTAACCCCCTCGGGGAGCAGTACTTC

D gene: TRBD1
J gene: TRBJ1-1
clone size: NA
V gene: TRBV12-3/TRBV12-4
CDR3 protein: CASRAPRGMNTEAFF
CDR3 DNA: TGTGCCAGCAGAGCCCCCAGGGGGATGAACACTGAAGCTTTCTTT

D gene: TRBD1
J gene: TRBJ2-5
clone size: many
V gene: TRBV5-1
CDR3 protein: CASSGTGGRETQYF
CDR3 DNA: TGCGCCAGCAGCGGCACAGGGGGTCGAGAGACCCAGTACTTC

D gene: TRBD1
J gene: TRBJ2-2
clone size: NA
V gene: TRBV12-3/TRBV12-4
CDR3 protein: CASSLIDRGRSGELFF
CDR3 DNA: TGTGCCAGCAGTTTAATAGACAGGGGGCGCTCCGGGGAGCTGTTTTTT

D gene: NA
J gene: TRBJ2-5
clone size: few
V gene: TRBV4-1
CDR3 protein: CASSQGSGPTRETQYF
CDR3 DNA: TGCGCCAGCAGCCAAGGCAGCGGCCCAACTCGGGAGACCCAGTACTTC

D gene: NA
J gene: TRBJ1-1
clone size: few
V gene: TRBV7-2
CDR3 protein: CASTPDVMNTEAFF
CDR3 DNA: TGTGCCAGCACCCCGGATGTCATGAACACTGAAGCTTTCTTT

D gene: TRBD1
J gene: TRBJ2-5
clone size: few
V gene: TRBV29-1
CDR3 protein: CSVKFAGQEQETQYF
CDR3 DNA: TGCAGCGTGAAGTTTGCGGGACAGGAGCAAGAGACCCAGTACTTC

D gene: TRBD2
J gene: TRBJ2-7
clone size: few
V gene: TRBV13
CDR3 protein: CASSFLGRASYEQYF
CDR3 DNA: TGTGCCAGCAGCTTCTTAGGGAGGGCCTCCTACGAGCAGTACTTC

D gene: TRBD2
J gene: TRBJ2-3
clone size: few
V gene: TRBV20-1
CDR3 protein: CSAPTSGSTDTQYF
CDR3 DNA: TGCAGTGCCCCCACTAGCGGCAGCACAGATACGCAGTATTTT

D gene: NA
J gene: TRBJ2-1
clone size: few
V gene: TRBV29-1
CDR3 protein: CSADDSTEYNEQFF
CDR3 DNA: TGCAGCGCCGACGACTCCACCGAGTACAATGAGCAGTTCTTC

D gene: TRBD2
J gene: TRBJ2-7
clone size: NA
V gene: TRBV15
CDR3 protein: CATSSDLSGTTYYEQYF
CDR3 DNA: TGTGCCACCAGCAGTGACCTTTCGGGGACTACCTACTACGAGCAGTACTTC

D gene: TRBD2
J gene: TRBJ2-1
clone size: few
V gene: TRBV9
CDR3 protein: CASSVAGRANEQFF
CDR3 DNA: TGTGCCAGCAGCGTTGCAGGGAGGGCTAATGAGCAGTTCTTC

D gene: NA
J gene: TRBJ1-1
clone size: few
V gene: TRBV15
CDR3 protein: CATSRGGYTEAFF
CDR3 DNA: TGTGCCACCAGCAGAGGCGGGTACACTGAAGCTTTCTTT

D gene: TRBD2
J gene: TRBJ2-7
clone size: NA
V gene: TRBV9
CDR3 protein: CASNANPFEREGYEQYF
CDR3 DNA: TGTGCCAGCAATGCTAATCCCTTCGAGCGGGAGGGCTACGAGCAGTACTTC

D gene: NA
J gene: TRBJ2-1
clone size: few
V gene: TRBV20-1
CDR3 protein: CSAESGYEQFF
CDR3 DNA: TGCAGTGCCGAGTCGGGGTATGAGCAGTTCTTC

D gene: TRBD1
J gene: TRBJ2-4
clone size: NA
V gene: TRBV7-2
CDR3 protein: CASSFRGWEAKNIQYF
CDR3 DNA: TGTGCCAGCAGCTTCAGGGGGTGGGAGGCCAAAAACATTCAGTACTTC

D gene: TRBD1
J gene: TRBJ2-2
clone size: NA
V gene: TRBV6-5
CDR3 protein: CASSYSRFQGAVGGLFF
CDR3 DNA: TGTGCCAGCAGTTACTCGAGGTTTCAGGGGGCGGTCGGGGGGCTGTTTTTT

D gene: NA
J gene: TRBJ2-3
clone size: many
V gene: TRBV29-1
CDR3 protein: CSVALTDTQYF
CDR3 DNA: TGCAGCGTTGCGCTCACAGATACGCAGTATTTT

D gene: TRBD2
J gene: TRBJ2-3
clone size: NA
V gene: TRBV18
CDR3 protein: CASSPVGLGKDTQYF
CDR3 DNA: TGTGCCAGCTCACCGGTGGGACTAGGAAAGGATACGCAGTATTTT

D gene: TRBD1
J gene: TRBJ1-5
clone size: NA
V gene: TRBV18
CDR3 protein: CASSRFRDRGDNQPQHF
CDR3 DNA: TGTGCCAGCTCACGGTTCCGGGACAGGGGGGACAATCAGCCCCAGCATTTT

D gene: TRBD1
J gene: TRBJ2-4
clone size: few
V gene: TRBV7-2
CDR3 protein: CASRGQEKNIQYF
CDR3 DNA: TGTGCCAGCAGGGGACAGGAGAAAAACATTCAGTACTTC

D gene: TRBD2
J gene: TRBJ2-3
clone size: NA
V gene: TRBV12-3/TRBV12-4
CDR3 protein: CASSPGTSGGLHRDTQYF
CDR3 DNA: TGTGCCAGCAGCCCAGGGACTAGCGGGGGCCTCCACAGGGATACGCAGTATTTT

D gene: NA
J gene: TRBJ1-1
clone size: NA
V gene: TRBV6-6
CDR3 protein: CASTLSTVMNTEAFF
CDR3 DNA: TGTGCCAGCACCTTGTCGACAGTGATGAACACTGAAGCTTTCTTT

D gene: NA
J gene: TRBJ1-2
clone size: NA
V gene: TRBV6-5
CDR3 protein: CASSPGGGALFYGYTF
CDR3 DNA: TGTGCCAGCAGCCCGGGAGGGGGTGCGCTATTCTATGGCTACACCTTC

D gene: NA
J gene: TRBJ2-7
clone size: NA
V gene: TRBV7-2
CDR3 protein: CASSRLTNYEQYF
CDR3 DNA: TGTGCCAGCAGCCGGCTAACAAACTACGAGCAGTACTTC

D gene: NA
J gene: TRBJ2-7
clone size: few
V gene: TRBV7-3
CDR3 protein: CASSLTLRGRRYEQYF
CDR3 DNA: TGTGCCAGCAGCTTAACGCTAAGGGGGAGAAGGTACGAGCAGTACTTC

D gene: NA
J gene: TRBJ2-2
clone size: few
V gene: TRBV18
CDR3 protein: CASSSQGTTGELFF
CDR3 DNA: TGTGCCAGCTCATCCCAGGGGACCACCGGGGAGCTGTTTTTT

D gene: NA
J gene: TRBJ2-5
clone size: few
V gene: TRBV10-3
CDR3 protein: CAISVAGSQETQYF
CDR3 DNA: TGTGCCATCAGTGTGGCGGGTAGCCAAGAGACCCAGTACTTC

D gene: NA
J gene: TRBJ2-3
clone size: NA
V gene: TRBV5-1
CDR3 protein: CASSLYGVDTQYF
CDR3 DNA: TGCGCCAGCAGCTTGTATGGGGTAGATACGCAGTATTTT

D gene: NA
J gene: TRBJ1-1
clone size: NA
V gene: TRBV7-9
CDR3 protein: CASSLVVSLRSGAFF
CDR3 DNA: TGTGCCAGCAGCTTAGTTGTCAGCCTACGTTCTGGAGCTTTCTTT

D gene: TRBD2
J gene: TRBJ2-3
clone size: few
V gene: TRBV20-1
CDR3 protein: CSASQREDGTDTQYF
CDR3 DNA: TGCAGTGCTAGTCAGCGGGAGGACGGTACAGATACGCAGTATTTT

D gene: TRBD2
J gene: TRBJ2-1
clone size: NA
V gene: TRBV29-1
CDR3 protein: CSVAAGTYNEQFF
CDR3 DNA: TGCAGCGTTGCAGCGGGAACCTACAATGAGCAGTTCTTC